This T cell receptor beta chain stems from a study of T cells in Graves' hyperthyroidism and ophthalmopathy (dated by TCRdb to between 2019 and 2020). Regarding the research as a whole: Peripheral blood samples were taken at initial diagnosis, before any treatment was given. To identify distinguishing TCR V-J signatures, a discovery cohort of about 100 patients was used, comprising 40 to 45 with Graves' ophthalmopathy and some 57 with stable Graves' hyperthyroidism. Prospective prediction of ophthalmopathy was tested in an independent validation cohort consisting of some 20 hyperthyroidism patients and around 16 patients who later progressed to ophthalmopathy. For training and testing, the 100 patients in the discovery cohort were randomly divided in a 7:3 ratio. In several Graves' hyperthyroidism patients, the study also compared T-cell repertoires from thyroid tissue with T-cell repertoires from blood. Following sampling, methimazole starting at 30 mg daily was given to hyperthyroidism patients, and high-dose intravenous methylprednisolone was given to ophthalmopathy patients. According to the paper, TCR Vbeta CDR3 sequencing was carried out on some 140 peripheral blood samples, which came from fewer than 50 ophthalmopathy, 75 or so hyperthyroidism and roughly 17 progressor patients. Points the paper makes about the study in general: Sample size was not statistically predetermined, and blinding of investigators to group allocation was not performed. In cross-validation, a model built on a 13 V-J signature told ophthalmopathy apart from stable hyperthyroidism with approximately 91% sensitivity and around 81% specificity, and in testing the same model reached 80%/75%. In validation, progression to ophthalmopathy was predicted by the model with about 70% sensitivity and 72% to 80% specificity, a median of roughly six months before onset. Most expanded thyroid clonotypes (frequency above 0.001) were also detected in blood, a finding suggesting that blood repertoires may reflect thyroid immune responses.

This clonotype was detected only a few times. This receptor's antigen is unknown. The sample holds no much larger clone one base away, and base qualities are not on file. TCR beta CDR3 regions were amplified from RNA transcripts. For the first round of RT-PCR on the TCR CDR3, the HTBI primer set was used together with the Qiagen OneStep RT-PCR kit. A second multiplex PCR round built the libraries, followed by size selection and purification. Paired-end sequencing of the libraries was performed with 100 bp reads on an Illumina HiSeq2000. Per the authors' processing: SOAPnuke was used to process the raw data, throwing out any read that contained adapters or uncalled bases, had a mean Phred below 15, or lacked an exact constant-primer or identifier match. COPE v1.2.5 was used to merge high-quality paired reads, and clonotypes were defined as unique nucleotide sequences. Clonotypes were aligned to IMGT TRBV, TRBD and TRBJ reference segments using MiTCR v1.1. The analysis was restricted to V-J combinations with a frequency above 0.0001, which together covered around 99% of the repertoires. The TCS score was defined as F50 (clonal expansion) divided by E x V (chaos), with BLOSUM62-based TCRdist calculated between CDR3 peptides within each V-J. Welch's t-statistics and random forest reduced roughly 530 V-J features to 10 to 15, which were used in a naive Bayes classifier (R e1071). The raw public reads went through TCRdb reprocessing: fastp at Q25, MiXCR clone calling, in-frame beta chains kept. Rows merge per CDR3 protein into single entries with the most common DNA and genes. Clone size and V and J calls follow TCRdb, not the original study. This sample holds about 270,000 distinct CDR3 sequences; around 22% were observed only once. In total, the top ten clones hold 50% to 75% of the sample.

Ophthalmopathy patients had moderately to severely active disease, Clinical Activity Score of at least 3, NOSPECS grade of at least 4, and duration under 3 months. The study excluded patients with uncontrolled infections, other autoimmune diseases, pregnancy or lactation. Diagnoses were established on the basis of clinical symptoms, serum thyroxine and TRAb, thyroid ultrasound, and orbital computed tomography. PBMCs were isolated from approximately 10 ml of fresh peripheral blood by Ficoll-Paque density gradient centrifugation. Total RNA was extracted using Trizol reagent, and RNA quality was assessed on an Agilent 2100 Bioanalyzer. Trimming removed 1 base from V and 8 bases from J, leaving 12 bases between the germline ends. The CDR3 sequence holds 14 residues, the cysteine and phenylalanine included. Only the CDR3 portion is preserved as DNA: 42 bases, with reading frame beginning at the first base. The germline V gene (reference sequence) gives CDR1 as SEHNR and CDR2 as FQNEAQ.

The source of this sequence is a man aged 25-45 years with Graves' ophthalmopathy. The sequencing sample was made of blood. The rearrangement combines TRBV7-9 with TRBJ1-5; matching of 5 bases hints at TRBD1 as the D gene. The CDR3 reads as follows: CASSLVGAGEPQHF. The DNA is as follows: TGTGCCAGCAGCTTAGTGGGTGCGGGGGAGCCCCAGCATTTT. Here the CDR3 is joined to the reference TRBV7-9 and TRBJ1-5 genes, and the full variable domain is: DTGVSQNPRHKITKRGQNVTFRCDPISEHNRLYWYRQTLGQGPEFLTYFQNEAQLEKSRLLSDRFSAERPKGSFSTLEIQRTEQGDSAMYLCASSLVGAGEPQHFGDGTRLSIL.